Shown below are 6 T cell receptor beta chains from a single sample sequenced in a study of blood T cell repertoires in COVID-19. Data came from immunoSEQ multiplex PCR; TCRdb stores just in-frame clones and leaves some out. The sample holds a few hundred thousand clones, about 85% seen once. Sequenced input: PBMCs or T cells enriched from blood (not recorded which). The source of these receptors is a woman aged 25 to 39 who had recovered from COVID-19.

The chain carries TRBV9 and TRBJ2-3, with TRBD2 identical over 11 bases. Germline values: CDR1 SGDLS, CDR2 YYNGEE. J lost 3 bases, V lost 4 bases, and 7 bases had no gene match. The CDR3 has 16 residues. CDR3 amino acids: CASSRSSSGGTDTQYF. The DNA for the CDR3 is TGTGCCAGCAGCCGCAGTTCTAGCGGGGGGACAGATACGCAGTATTTT.

The chain links TRBV6-1 to TRBJ1-5; D is perhaps TRBD1 (6 bases). The CDR3 length is 14 residues. CDR1 and CDR2 (germline): MNHNS, SASEGT. Trimming pared 3 bases from V and 1 base from J, leaving 7 bases between. CDR3 sequence reads: CASSDTGSNQPQHF. The CDR3 DNA is TGTGCCAGCAGTGACACAGGGAGCAATCAGCCCCAGCATTTT.

V gene TRBV30 combines with J gene TRBJ1-2, with D hard to call. Germline CDR1 GTSNPN, CDR2 SVGIG (reference sequence). The CDR3 length is 13 residues. Trimming took off 0 bases at V and 5 bases at J, with 10 bases between the two ends. This CDR3 is CAWSVLEGYGYTF. The CDR3, as DNA: TGTGCCTGGAGTGTTCTAGAGGGTTATGGCTACACCTTC.

The chain combines TRBV6-5 with TRBJ2-2; TRBD1 might be the D (6 bases). The germline gives CDR1 MNHEY, CDR2 SVGAGI. The CDR3 is 13 amino acids. V lost 7 bases and J lost 2, with 8 bases in between. CDR3 amino acids: CASTGENTGELFF. CDR3 coding DNA: TGTGCCAGCACAGGGGAAAACACCGGGGAGCTGTTTTTT.

This clone was counted once. V is TRBV9 and J is TRBJ2-3; maybe TRBD1 (6 bases). The V end lost 4 bases, the J end lost 4 bases, and 16 bases lay between the germline ends. The germline gives CDR1 SGDLS, CDR2 YYNGEE. The length of the CDR3 is 15 residues. This CDR3 reads CASSSRPTGPDTQYF. The CDR3 coding sequence is TGTGCCAGCAGCTCCCGACCCACAGGGCCAGATACGCAGTATTTT.

The chain carries TRBV6-1 and TRBJ1-5; TRBD1 aligns across 7 bases. The CDR3 is 17 amino acids. Germline V gene lookup returns CDR1 MNHNS and CDR2 SASEGT. Germline trimming cut 6 bases from V and 0 bases from J; bases unmatched to any gene: 11. CDR3 residues: CASSEKTGIFSNQPQHF. The DNA of the CDR3 is TGTGCCAGCAGCGAAAAGACAGGGATATTTAGCAATCAGCCCCAGCATTTT.